This T cell receptor (beta chain) was identified in a study of read filtering for tumor transcriptome and immune sequencing. Sampling of bone marrow took place during active disease in every patient. Findings and caveats of the study: Without single-read clonotypes, shared clonotype proportions correlated more between IR-seq and RNA-seq. IR-seq captured clonotypes deeper and more reliably than RNA-seq.

CDR1 is SGHTA and CDR2 is FQGNSA in the germline V gene. The V and J ends lost 2 bases and 5 bases respectively, with 13 bases between them. The CDR3 runs 15 residues. Molecular barcoded adaptors covering alpha/delta and beta/gamma chains were used on approximately 440 ng RNA. A single record per CDR3 protein comes from TCRdb applying MiXCR to the reads. The sample lists approximately 58,000 distinct CDR3 sequences; over 9% were seen once. This clonotype was counted many times. Its antigen remains unknown. The TCR originated in a donor at least 40 years old with multiple myeloma. V and J are TRBV7-2 and TRBJ2-1, with D possibly TRBD1 on 6 matching bases. Sample: a population of CD138-negative cells sorted from bone marrow. Here the CDR3 reads CASSLKRTENNEQFF. CDR3 nucleotides: TGTGCCAGCAGCTTAAAGAGGACAGAAAACAATGAGCAGTTCTTC.